This T cell receptor beta chain appears in the sequencing data of a study of cytomegalovirus exposure and HLA in healthy donors. Study results and caveats: Researchers counted roughly 150 TCR beta chains as cytomegalovirus-associated.

A remark on this clone: What it binds is unknown.

Germline CDR1 MDHEN, CDR2 SYDVKM. The V and J ends lost 3 bases and 5 bases, in that order; junction bases with no gene match: 3. The CDR3 consists of 13 residues. It was with 60 Vbeta and 13 Jbeta primers that the PCR ran. In the original workflow: There were around 80 million unique TCR beta chains by a later count, and approximately 11 million of them were shared. The table came from immunoSEQ multiplex PCR; TCRdb's copy has only in-frame clones and leaves some out. D and trimming come from the DNA, and the V and J calls and clone size come from that table. The top ten hold around 10% of the sample, which has some 140,000 clones, over 75% seen once.

V gene TRBV28 combines with J gene TRBJ1-2, with TRBD1 matching 7 bases. This receptor was taken from a woman between 45 and 65 years old in good health and CMV-seropositive. Sequencing was carried out using PBMCs. This CDR3 reads CASSLTGNYGYTF. CDR3 coding DNA: TGTGCCAGCAGTTTGACAGGGAATTATGGCTACACCTTC.